The source of this T cell receptor beta chain is a study of T cell responses to AZD1222 COVID-19 vaccine. Whole-study context: Second-dose intervals near 4 or 12 weeks were combined.

The V end was cut by 4 bases, the J end by 11 bases, with 12 bases between. From germline, CDR1 is SGHDT and CDR2 YYEEEE. The CDR3 is 12 amino acids. Turning to this clone: Its antigen is as yet unknown.

Assay used: immunoSEQ multiplex PCR; TCRdb lists only in-frame clones, some missing. This sample has roughly 120,000 clones; about 90% occur once, and the top ten carry just under 10%. Points from the study as a whole: White British people made up most donors, females outnumbered males, and clonal diversity was possibly underestimated. Close to half of all spike-specific TCRs reportedly target regions of the variants that are unmutated.

Sequences were derived from peripheral blood, sampled on day 0 of AZD1222 vaccination. This clonotype was obtained from an adult in good health. The chain carries TRBV5-6 and TRBJ1-4; D unresolved. CDR3 amino acids: CASSPVLGKLFF. The CDR3 nucleotides are TGTGCCAGCAGCCCGGTTCTGGGGAAACTGTTTTTT.